This entry lists 7 T cell receptor beta chains sequenced from one sample in a study of cytotoxic CD8 clonotypes in ibrutinib-treated CLL. The repertoire was sequenced with immunoSEQ multiplex PCR; TCRdb's copy has only in-frame clones and lacks some. This sample yields around 130,000 clones, of which under 90% are seen a single time; 3% to 4% belongs to the top ten. Sample: PBMCs, taken after 24 months of ibrutinib treatment. These receptors all come from a human donor with chronic lymphocytic leukemia.

This clone occurred a few times. This chain uses TRBV7-8 with TRBJ2-7; 12 bases line up with TRBD2. Trimming removed 3 bases from V and 0 bases from J; junction bases left unmatched: 6. This CDR3 spans 17 amino acids. CDR1 and CDR2 (germline): SGHVS, FQNEAQ. CDR3 nucleotide sequence: TGTGCCAGCAGCTTCTTACCGACTAGCGGGAGCTCCTACGAGCAGTACTTC. It codes for CASSFLPTSGSSYEQYF.

The J gene is TRBJ1-6, the V gene TRBV18; D is possibly TRBD1 (6 bases). V lost 4 bases, J lost 7 bases, and 14 bases lay in between. The CDR3 is made up of 15 amino acids. Germline loops: CDR1 KGHSH, CDR2 LQKENI. CDR3 DNA: TGTGCCAGCTCACAACCGACAGGACTGAATTCACCCCTCCACTTT. This translates into CASSQPTGLNSPLHF.

The rearrangement joins TRBV19 to TRBJ1-2; tentatively, D is TRBD1 (6 bases). Trimming left V 10 bases short and J 4 bases short, with 13 bases between. The CDR3 totals 12 residues. The germline V gene has CDR1 LNHDA and CDR2 SQIVND (reference sequence). The CDR3 DNA is TGTGCCACAGCCGGGACACCCTATGGCTACACCTTC. This translates into CATAGTPYGYTF. Full variable domain (outside the CDR3, taken from reference TRBV19 and TRBJ1-2): DGGITQSPKYLFRKEGQNVTLSCEQNLNHDAMYWYRQDPGQGLRLIYYSQIVNDFQKGDIAEGYSVSREKKESFPLTVTSAQKNPTAFYLCATAGTPYGYTFGSGTRLTVV.

The chain uses TRBV27 and TRBJ1-1; 7 positions match TRBD1. Germline loops: CDR1 MNHEY, CDR2 SMNVEV (reference sequence). Unmatched junction bases numbered 9, after V lost 9 bases and J lost 2 bases. CDR3 length: 14 residues. CDR3: CASSRGQPNTEAFF. CDR3 bases: TGTGCCAGTTCTCGGGGACAGCCCAACACTGAAGCTTTCTTT.

V and J are TRBV7-2 and TRBJ2-5; D is tentatively TRBD1 or TRBD2 (5 bases each). CDR1 SGHTA and CDR2 FQGNSA come from the germline V gene. The CDR3 is 13 amino acids. V was pared by 4 bases and J by 7 bases, with 13 bases between. CDR3: CASSSGTGSTQYF. The CDR3 DNA is TGTGCCAGCAGCTCCGGGACGGGGTCGACCCAGTACTTC.

This clone was recorded once. The CDR3 spells CASSRGGPNNSPLHF. CDR3 DNA sequence: TGTGCCAGCAGCCGGGGGGGACCGAATAATTCACCCCTCCACTTT. The rearrangement joins TRBV7-9 to TRBJ1-6; weak D call: TRBD1 (5 bases). The CDR3 consists of 15 residues. Germline V gives CDR1 SEHNR, CDR2 FQNEAQ (reference sequence). Trimming cost V 5 bases and J 5 bases, with 13 bases left between them.

V is TRBV7-9 and J is TRBJ2-3, with D possibly matching TRBD2 (5 bases). The CDR3 covers 13 residues. Looked up from germline, CDR1 is SEHNR and CDR2 is FQNEAQ (reference sequence). Trimming pared 2 bases from V and 11 bases from J, leaving 14 bases between. The CDR3 loop is CASSLSGSQEQYF. The CDR3, as DNA: TGTGCCAGCAGCTTAAGTGGGAGCCAAGAGCAGTATTTT. The whole variable domain, filled in from reference TRBV7-9 and TRBJ2-3, reads DTGVSQNPRHKITKRGQNVTFRCDPISEHNRLYWYRQTLGQGPEFLTYFQNEAQLEKSRLLSDRFSAERPKGSFSTLEIQRTEQGDSAMYLCASSLSGSQEQYFGPGTRLTVL.